The 5 T cell receptor beta chains below come from one sample, sequenced in a study of human T cells and chemical hapten exposure. TCRdb reprocessed the RACE reads via MiXCR and lists one record per CDR3 protein. The sample lists about 84,000 distinct CDR3 sequences; 8% to 13% were seen once. Time point here: patch test 2, 6 weeks after DPC sensitization. Specified treatment: therapeutic diphenylcyclopropenone sensitization with weekly scalp DPC. The source material was whole blood, sampled in connection with sensitization to the hapten diphenylcyclopropenone (DPC). The receptors were sampled from a woman in her fifties or sixties with alopecia areata. Some clones in this sample may be carry-over from other donors' samples.

The genes are TRBV5-1 and TRBJ2-5; D is possibly TRBD1 (7 bases). The CDR3 totals 15 residues. The germline V gene has CDR1 SGHRS and CDR2 YFSETQ. With 1 base removed from V and 2 bases from J, the gap between germline ends came to 12 bases. CDR3 in amino acids: CASSLLQGGQETQYF. For the CDR3, the DNA is TGCGCCAGCAGCTTGCTCCAGGGGGGTCAAGAGACCCAGTACTTC.

The chain carries TRBV19 and TRBJ1-3; no definite D call. V lost 5 bases and J 1 base, leaving 15 bases between the germline ends. The germline V gene has CDR1 LNHDA and CDR2 SQIVND (reference sequence). The CDR3 totals 16 residues. CDR3 sequence: CASSVPGRESGNTIYF. The CDR3 DNA sequence: TGTGCCAGTAGTGTTCCGGGCCGGGAATCTGGAAACACCATATATTTT.

This clonotype was detected ten times or more. The chain has TRBV29-1 and TRBJ2-7; D is possibly TRBD1 (5 bases). There are 14 residues in the CDR3. V lost 0 bases and J lost 6, with 15 bases in between. Germline CDR1 and CDR2: SQVTM and ANQGSEA. The CDR3 DNA sequence: TGCAGCGTTGAAGAGGGGCAGGGTATCGGCGAGCAGTACTTC. It yields the protein CSVEEGQGIGEQYF.

This chain joins TRBV15 and TRBJ1-6; no clear D gene. The CDR3 is 13 residues long. Germline CDR1 is LNHNV and CDR2 is YYDKDF (reference sequence). V dropped 8 bases and J dropped 1 base, with 6 bases sitting between them. CDR3 sequence (DNA): TGTGCCACCGGAGGTTCCTATAATTCACCCCTCCACTTT. This gives the protein CATGGSYNSPLHF.

The chain has TRBV29-1 and TRBJ1-5; a possible D gene is TRBD1 (5 bases). V dropped 4 bases and J dropped 1 base, with 11 bases sitting between them. CDR1 and CDR2 from the germline V gene are SQVTM and ANQGSEA. This CDR3 is 14 amino acids long. The CDR3 loop reads CSVGGTASNQPQHF. CDR3 sequence (DNA): TGCAGCGTTGGAGGGACGGCCAGCAATCAGCCCCAGCATTTT.